The present T cell receptor (beta chain) was sequenced within a study of regulatory T cells in long-lasting Graves disease (dated by TCRdb to the early 2020s). Looking at the study overall: To count as having persistent Graves' disease, a patient had to have received antithyroid drug treatment for over 5 years with TSH receptor autoantibodies remaining persistently positive. Patients with persistent Graves' disease were compared with patients with newly diagnosed Graves' disease using TCR sequencing and RNA sequencing of peripheral blood. The study was conducted in China and was registered as a clinical trial. TCR sequencing covered around 13 persistent and approximately 20 newly diagnosed Graves' disease patients, some 35 samples in total. On average, persistent Graves' disease patients in the clinical cohort had been on antithyroid drugs for approximately ten years. Points the paper makes about the study in general: Sequencing and analysis were limited to the TCR beta chain. More public clonotypes were shared among persistent patients (approximately 3,000) than among newly diagnosed patients (roughly 960). The study examined only peripheral blood because the primary lesion, thyroid tissue, could not be accessed. Lower TCR Shannon entropy and fewer highly expanded clones were observed in persistent Graves' disease patients than in newly diagnosed patients, which suggested clonal expansion. Persistent disease showed preferential use of TRBV28, TRBJ1-2 and TRBJ2-5, whereas newly diagnosed disease favored TRBV20-1 and TRBJ2-1. The authors acknowledged the small sample size as a limitation that may reduce accuracy.

This clonotype was picked up many times. This clone's antigen is unknown. One base away there is no much larger clone; base qualities are not given. The time point label corresponds to: persistent/refractory GD, antithyroid drugs over 5 years with positive TRAb. For both TCR sequencing and RNA sequencing, RNA was extracted from PBMCs in TRIzol. Graves' disease was diagnosed according to American Thyroid Association guidelines. Patients for the study were recruited at an endocrinology department in Xi'an, China. From each patient, approximately 9 milliliters of peripheral blood was collected into an EDTA anticoagulant tube. Ficoll Paque Plus density gradient separation was used to isolate PBMCs, and no additional T cell sorting was done. An Agilent 2100 Bioanalyzer and agarose gel were used to check RNA quality, while a NanoDrop 2000 measured RNA concentration. Library prep was done by multiplex PCR. Instrument used: Illumina HiSeq 4000. CDR3 regions were amplified by Arm-PCR with iRepertoire HTBI primers to construct TCR beta libraries. Before sequencing, the PCR products went through gel purification. The authors' analysis ran thus. Gene usage analysis of CDR3 amino acid clonotypes used the approximately 62 TRBV and about 14 TRBJ segments found across samples. Filtered high-quality paired reads were merged into contigs using COPE and FqMerger. Contigs were aligned with BLAST to IMGT TRBV, TRBD and TRBJ reference genes, and CDR3 was defined per IMGT. Highly expanded clones were defined as clonotypes with a frequency above 0.1%. Shannon entropy served as the measure of repertoire diversity, while the Gini coefficient captured V-J evenness. Public clonotypes were defined as clonotypes shared by more than one individual. In TCRdb, the public reads were trimmed at Q25 with fastp and aligned with MiXCR, with productive beta chains retained. Rows with one shared CDR3 protein collapse into an entry with the most common genes and DNA. It is TCRdb's table, rather than the study itself, that gives the V and J calls and clone size. The sample profile shows over 450,000 distinct CDR3 sequences; 20% to 25% of them were found once. In total, the top ten clones hold less than 9% of the sample.

V was cut back by 5 bases and J by 5 bases, leaving a gap of 15 bases between them. The CDR3, from cysteine to phenylalanine, totals 15 residues. Of the read, only the CDR3 DNA is kept; its 45 bases are in frame from base 1. From a lookup of the germline V gene, CDR1 and CDR2 are SGHAT and FQNNGV. This receptor was identified in a female donor with Graves disease. The sequencing used peripheral blood mononuclear cells (PBMCs), collected when the disease was refractory, from a patient treated with antithyroid drugs. Here the chain combines TRBV11-2 and TRBJ1-4; tentative D gene TRBD1, with 5 bases matching. CDR3 loop: CASSLGDGTNEKLFF. The DNA reads TGTGCCAGCAGCCTAGGGGACGGAACCAATGAAAAACTGTTTTTT. With the portions outside the CDR3 filled from the reference TRBV11-2 and TRBJ1-4 genes, the complete variable region becomes EAGVAQSPRYKIIEKRQSVAFWCNPISGHATLYWYQQILGQGPKLLIQFQNNGVVDDSQLPKDRFSAERLKGVDSTLKIQPAKLEDSAVYLCASSLGDGTNEKLFFGSGTQLSVL.